A single TCR beta chain is shown here with its context. The CDR3 has 13 amino acids. Between the trimmed V and J ends, which lost 7 bases and 1 base, there was a span of 8 bases. CDR1 is SNHLY, CDR2 FYNNEI, per germline. The time point denotes: neoterminal ileum biopsy at postoperative endoscopy, about 6 months after surgery. These data are taken from a study of T cell repertoires in ileal Crohn's disease. Some clones are missing from TCRdb's copy, which holds only in-frame ones; the method was immunoSEQ multiplex PCR. The sample consists of approximately 18,000 clones, 72% of them appearing once. This TCR was recovered from an adult with Crohn's disease. The chain couples TRBV2 to TRBJ1-5; D is uncertain. Sequences were obtained from ileal tissue. Written as DNA, the CDR3 is TGTGCCAGCAATCTCCGGAGCAATCAGCCCCAGCATTTT. It codes for CASNLRSNQPQHF. Based on the CDR3 plus reference TRBV2 and TRBJ1-5, the full variable domain is EPEVTQTPSHQVTQMGQEVILRCVPISNHLYFYWYRQILGQKVEFLVSFYNNEISEKSEIFDDQFSVERPDGSNFTLKIRSTKLEDSAMYFCASNLRSNQPQHFGDGTRLSIL.